This T cell receptor (beta chain) was found in a study of CD8 T cells in ankylosing spondylitis. 5'-RACE, quantitative and with molecular barcodes, yielded the TCR beta libraries. TCRdb re-analysed the 5' RACE reads in MiXCR, keeping a single row per CDR3 protein. The sample includes 250,000 to 400,000 distinct CDR3 sequences, more than 9% of them seen just once. This clonotype was counted many times. This sequence originates from a female donor with ankylosing spondylitis or in good health (not recorded which). Sequencing input: blood, either unsorted or a sorted T cell fraction (not recorded which).

The CDR3 DNA is TGTGCCAGCAGTCCCTCGGGCCCAGGGCGATCCTACAATGAGCAGTTCTTC. Protein sequence: CASSPSGPGRSYNEQFF. This chain connects TRBV28 to TRBJ2-1; D might be TRBD1 (5 bases). The V gene lost 5 bases and the J gene lost 1 base, with 18 bases spanning the gap. Germline V gene lookup returns CDR1 MDHEN and CDR2 SYDVKM. This CDR3 is 17 amino acids long.